Below, 5 T cell receptor beta chains from the same sample are listed, as sequenced in a study of CD8 T cells in ankylosing spondylitis. TCRdb reprocessed the 5' RACE reads with MiXCR, giving one entry per CDR3 protein. This sample has about 130,000 distinct CDR3 sequences; around 6.6% occur once, and the top ten carry roughly 12%. The sample taken for sequencing was blood, either unsorted or a sorted T cell fraction (not recorded which). Receptors were obtained from a female donor with ankylosing spondylitis or in good health (not recorded which).

This clonotype has ten or more counts. This chain uses TRBV7-9 with TRBJ2-3, with a possible D match to TRBD1 (5 bases). Germline V gives CDR1 SEHNR, CDR2 FQNEAQ (reference sequence). V lost 2 bases to trimming and J lost 3 bases, with 9 bases between them. This CDR3 spans 14 amino acids. CDR3: CASSLSQGTDTQYF. Written as DNA, the CDR3 is TGTGCCAGCAGCTTATCCCAGGGAACAGATACGCAGTATTTT.

This clonotype occurred many times. The chain links TRBV7-6 to TRBJ2-7; D gene ambiguous. Germline V gene sequence: CDR1 SGHVS, CDR2 FNYEAQ. CDR3 length equals 15 residues. V was trimmed by 5 bases and J by 5 bases, leaving 19 bases between them. CDR3 loop: CASSPRLGNNDEQYF. For the CDR3, the DNA is TGTGCCAGCAGCCCTCGACTGGGTAATAACGACGAGCAGTACTTC.

This clonotype came up many times. The J gene is TRBJ2-2, the V gene TRBV3-1, with D perhaps matching TRBD1 (8 bases). The CDR3 length is 17 residues. Germline CDR1 and CDR2: LGHDT and YNNKEL (reference sequence). Trimming removed 4 bases from V and 1 base from J, with 16 bases in between. CDR3 sequence: CASSRDRGLKNTGELFF. DNA for the CDR3: TGTGCCAGCAGCCGCGACAGGGGACTAAAGAACACCGGGGAGCTGTTTTTT.

This clonotype has just one count. Sequence at one end of the junction differs from germline and may be a read error. In DNA, the CDR3 is TGTGCCAGCATCTTGGACAGGAGCATCCAAAAGACCCAGTACTTC. Protein product: CASILDRSIQKTQYF. This rearrangement joins TRBV6-1 to TRBJ2-5; TRBD1 matches 7 bases. The CDR3 totals 15 residues. Germline-derived CDR1 and CDR2 are MNHNS and SASEGT.

This clonotype has at least ten counts. This chain joins TRBV3-1 and TRBJ1-2, with D unclear. The CDR3 has 11 residues. V was trimmed by 1 base and J by 8 bases, leaving 5 bases between them. Germline loops: CDR1 LGHDT, CDR2 YNNKEL (reference sequence). The CDR3 sequence is CASSQVGGYTF. As DNA, the CDR3 is TGTGCCAGCAGCCAAGTAGGGGGCTACACCTTC.